This is a list of T cell receptor beta chains from one sample in a study of blood T cell repertoires in COVID-19. Generated by immunoSEQ multiplex PCR, the TCRdb table keeps only in-frame clones and is missing some. The sample holds roughly 350,000 clones; roughly 90% are singletons and the top ten take 5.5% to 7.5%. The sample comprised peripheral blood. The receptors stem from an older woman with COVID-19, enrolled during active disease. Both conserved end residues are part of each CDR3. Fields, in order: D gene, V gene, clone size, J gene, CDR3 DNA, CDR3 protein. D genes are given only for firm matches. Rows give clone size only sometimes, using once, few, many, or a class for an expanded clone.

d_call: -; v_call: TRBV10-3; clone_size: -; j_call: TRBJ1-3; cdr3_nt: TGTGCCATCAGTGAGTCGCGGGGAAACACCATATATTTT; cdr3_aa: CAISESRGNTIYF
d_call: -; v_call: TRBV27; clone_size: -; j_call: TRBJ2-5; cdr3_nt: TGTGCCAGCAGTAACAGCCTGGGGACCCAGTACTTC; cdr3_aa: CASSNSLGTQYF
d_call: TRBD2; v_call: TRBV2; clone_size: -; j_call: TRBJ2-2; cdr3_nt: TGTGCCAGCCTACAGGAGCGGGGGGGCCTCACCGGGGAGCTGTTTTTT; cdr3_aa: CASLQERGGLTGELFF
d_call: -; v_call: TRBV19; clone_size: -; j_call: TRBJ1-5; cdr3_nt: TGTGCCAGTAGTAGGGAGGGTAGCAATCAGCCCCAGCATTTT; cdr3_aa: CASSREGSNQPQHF
d_call: TRBD2; v_call: TRBV5-1; clone_size: -; j_call: TRBJ2-3; cdr3_nt: TGCGCCAGCAGCTACGGACTAGTCTCAGTGGTAGATACGCAGTATTTT; cdr3_aa: CASSYGLVSVVDTQYF
d_call: TRBD1; v_call: TRBV23-1; clone_size: -; j_call: TRBJ1-5; cdr3_nt: TGCGCCAGCAGTCAATCGGACAGGGAGGAACGATGCAATCAGCCCCAGCATTTT; cdr3_aa: CASSQSDREERCNQPQHF
d_call: -; v_call: TRBV10-3; clone_size: -; j_call: TRBJ2-7; cdr3_nt: TGTGCCATCAGGACGGGTGACTCCTACGAGCAGTACTTC; cdr3_aa: CAIRTGDSYEQYF
d_call: TRBD2; v_call: TRBV7-8; clone_size: -; j_call: TRBJ2-1; cdr3_nt: TGTGCCAGCAGCTTAAGGGAACTAGCGCACAATGAGCAGTTCTTC; cdr3_aa: CASSLRELAHNEQFF
d_call: TRBD1; v_call: TRBV15; clone_size: -; j_call: TRBJ1-2; cdr3_nt: TGTGCCACCAGCAGTCTGAGACAGGGGAGGACTAATCGCTACACCTTC; cdr3_aa: CATSSLRQGRTNRYTF
d_call: -; v_call: TRBV11-2; clone_size: few; j_call: TRBJ2-7; cdr3_nt: TGTGCCAGCAGCCCTAGGGTGCAGGGGCACGAGCAGTACTTC; cdr3_aa: CASSPRVQGHEQYF
d_call: TRBD1; v_call: TRBV6-2/TRBV6-3; clone_size: few; j_call: TRBJ1-2; cdr3_nt: TGTGCCAGCAGTCACAGGGGGACCGGCTTCTATGGCTACACCTTC; cdr3_aa: CASSHRGTGFYGYTF
d_call: TRBD1; v_call: TRBV4-1; clone_size: few; j_call: TRBJ1-2; cdr3_nt: TGCGCCAGCAGCCCGTTGGACAGGGAAGGCTATGGCTACACCTTC; cdr3_aa: CASSPLDREGYGYTF
d_call: TRBD2; v_call: TRBV19; clone_size: -; j_call: TRBJ2-3; cdr3_nt: TGTGCCAGTAGTACCGGACTAGCGGGGATCACAGATACGCAGTATTTT; cdr3_aa: CASSTGLAGITDTQYF
d_call: -; v_call: TRBV18; clone_size: -; j_call: TRBJ1-1; cdr3_nt: TGTGCCAGCTCACCTTGGCAGGGGAGGGGTATGAACACTGAAGCTTTCTTT; cdr3_aa: CASSPWQGRGMNTEAFF
d_call: TRBD1; v_call: TRBV6-1; clone_size: once; j_call: TRBJ2-1; cdr3_nt: TGTGCCAGCAGTGAAGGACAGGGGGCTTACAATGAGCAGTTCTTC; cdr3_aa: CASSEGQGAYNEQFF
d_call: TRBD1; v_call: TRBV7-2; clone_size: -; j_call: TRBJ1-6; cdr3_nt: TGTGCCAGCAGCGTAGCGGACAGGGGAAATTCACCCCTCCACTTT; cdr3_aa: CASSVADRGNSPLHF
d_call: -; v_call: TRBV29-1; clone_size: few; j_call: TRBJ2-7; cdr3_nt: TGCAGCGTCACCTCTCCTAGTGGAACCTACGAGCAGTACTTC; cdr3_aa: CSVTSPSGTYEQYF